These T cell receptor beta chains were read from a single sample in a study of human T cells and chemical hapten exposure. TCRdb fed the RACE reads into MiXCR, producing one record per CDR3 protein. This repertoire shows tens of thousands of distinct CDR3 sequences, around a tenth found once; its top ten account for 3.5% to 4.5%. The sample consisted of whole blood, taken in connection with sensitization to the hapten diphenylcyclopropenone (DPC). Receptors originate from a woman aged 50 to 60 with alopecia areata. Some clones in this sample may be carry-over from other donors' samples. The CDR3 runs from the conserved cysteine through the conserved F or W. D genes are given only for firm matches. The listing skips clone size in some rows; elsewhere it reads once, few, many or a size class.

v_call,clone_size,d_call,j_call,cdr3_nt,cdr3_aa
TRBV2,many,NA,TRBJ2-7,TGTGCCAGTACAGGAACCGAGCAGTACTTC,CASTGTEQYF
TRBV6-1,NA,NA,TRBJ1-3,TGTGCCAGCTCGCGGGGTGCTGGAAACACCATATATTTT,CASSRGAGNTIYF
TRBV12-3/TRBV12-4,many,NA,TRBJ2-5,TGTGCCAGCAGTTACAGCGGGTCTCAAGAGACCCAGTACTTC,CASSYSGSQETQYF
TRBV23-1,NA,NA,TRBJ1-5,TGCGCCAGCAGTCGTATACTTCCGGGCCCTGTGAGAAGCAATCAGCCCCAGCATTTT,CASSRILPGPVRSNQPQHF
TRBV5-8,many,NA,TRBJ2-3,TGTGCCAGCAGGCCAGAGCTCGGGCACACAGATACGCAGTATTTT,CASRPELGHTDTQYF
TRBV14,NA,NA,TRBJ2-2,TGTGCCAGCAGCCAAGACCTAAAACATCCCAACACCGGGGAGCTGTTTTTT,CASSQDLKHPNTGELFF
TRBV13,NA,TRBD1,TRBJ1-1,TGTGCCAGCAGGAAAGGACAGGGGGGGACTGAAGCTTTCTTT,CASRKGQGGTEAFF
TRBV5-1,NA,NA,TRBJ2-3,TGCGCCAGCAGCTTGGATGGTAGGGTAGATACGCAGTATTTT,CASSLDGRVDTQYF
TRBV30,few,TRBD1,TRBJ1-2,TGTGCCTGGACCGTGGACAGGATGGCAAATGGCTACACCTTC,CAWTVDRMANGYTF
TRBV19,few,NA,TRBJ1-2,TGTGCCAGTAGTATGGCAGGGGTGGACGGCTACACCTTC,CASSMAGVDGYTF
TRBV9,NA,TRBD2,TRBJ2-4,TGTGCCAGCAGAGCAGGGACTAGCGGGAGGAAACTAGCCAAAAACATTCAGTACTTC,CASRAGTSGRKLAKNIQYF
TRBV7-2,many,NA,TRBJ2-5,TGTGCCAGCAGCCACGGACAAACAGAGACCCAGTACTTC,CASSHGQTETQYF
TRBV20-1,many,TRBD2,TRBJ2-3,TGCAGTGCTAGCGGGGGGGTGAGGGGCACAGATACGCAGTATTTT,CSASGGVRGTDTQYF
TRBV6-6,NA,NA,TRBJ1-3,TGTGCCAGCAGTTACCACGGACAGATCTCTGGAAACACCATATATTTT,CASSYHGQISGNTIYF
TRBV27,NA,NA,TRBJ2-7,TGTGCCAGCAGTTTGGCGGGGCCCCGCTGGGAGCAGTACTTC,CASSLAGPRWEQYF
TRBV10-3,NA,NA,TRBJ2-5,TGTGCCAGCGGACAGCACCAAGAGACCCAGTACTTC,CASGQHQETQYF
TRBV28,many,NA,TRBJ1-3,TGTGCCAGCAGCAAATACACCGGGGGAAACACCATATATTTT,CASSKYTGGNTIYF
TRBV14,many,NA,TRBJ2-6,TGTGCCAGCAGCCGTTCTGGGGCCAACGTCCTGACTTTC,CASSRSGANVLTF
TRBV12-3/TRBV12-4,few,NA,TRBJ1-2,TGTGCCAGCAGTTCATACTATGGCTACACCTTC,CASSSYYGYTF
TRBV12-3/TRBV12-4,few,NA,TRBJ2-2,TGTGCCAGCAGTTCCGGGCCAGGGAGGAACACCGGGGAGCTGTTTTTT,CASSSGPGRNTGELFF
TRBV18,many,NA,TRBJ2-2,TGTGCCAGCTCACTGGGACGGATCGGGGAGCTGTTTTTT,CASSLGRIGELFF
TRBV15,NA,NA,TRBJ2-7,TGTGCCACCAGCAGAGATACCTACGAGCAGTACTTC,CATSRDTYEQYF
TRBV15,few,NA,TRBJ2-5,TGTGCCACCAGCAGAGATCGAGCTAACCAAGAGACCCAGTACTTC,CATSRDRANQETQYF
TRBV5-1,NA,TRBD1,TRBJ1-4,TGCGCCAGCAGCCCGCAGGGGGCGCGTGAAAAACTGTTTTTT,CASSPQGAREKLFF
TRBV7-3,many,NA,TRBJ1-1,TGTGCCAGCAGCTTACGCAGGGTATGGGACACTGAAGCTTTCTTT,CASSLRRVWDTEAFF
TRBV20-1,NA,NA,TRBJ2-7,TGCAGTGCTAGAGACGTAGGGGCTAACATAAGCTCCTACAAGCAGTACTTC,CSARDVGANISSYKQYF
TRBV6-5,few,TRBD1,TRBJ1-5,TGTGCCAGCAGTCCGGACAGGGCGAAGACCCAGCATTTT,CASSPDRAKTQHF
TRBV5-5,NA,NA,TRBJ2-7,TGTGCCAGCAACCAAAGTCCGACAGGCTCCTACGAGCAGTACTTC,CASNQSPTGSYEQYF
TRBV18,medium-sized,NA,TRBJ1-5,TGTGCCAGCTCACCGACAGGTAACAATCAGCCCCAGCATTTT,CASSPTGNNQPQHF
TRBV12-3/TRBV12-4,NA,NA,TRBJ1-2,TGTGCCAGCAGTGCCCGTGGGGCGGACACCTTC,CASSARGADTF
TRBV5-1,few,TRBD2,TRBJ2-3,TGCGCCAGCGGCCTAGCGGGGGATGCAGATACGCAGTATTTT,CASGLAGDADTQYF
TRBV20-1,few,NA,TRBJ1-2,TGCAGTGCCGTTCGGGACCGAGGAACTAACTATGGCTACACCTTC,CSAVRDRGTNYGYTF
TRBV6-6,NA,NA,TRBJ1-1,TGTGCCAGCTCCAGGGTGGGTACTGAAGCTTTCTTT,CASSRVGTEAFF
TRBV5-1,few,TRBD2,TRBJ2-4,TGCGCCAGCAGCCCAACTGGGGGACTAGCGGGAGAAAACATTCAGTACTTC,CASSPTGGLAGENIQYF
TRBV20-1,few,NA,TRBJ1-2,TGCAGTGCTGCCCTCGACAGGCCAGATGGCTACACCTTC,CSAALDRPDGYTF
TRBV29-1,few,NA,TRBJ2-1,TGCAGCGTTGAAGGACGGAGCTCCTACAATGAGCAGTTCTTC,CSVEGRSSYNEQFF
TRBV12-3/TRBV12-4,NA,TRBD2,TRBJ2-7,TGTGCCAGTAGTCCGGGGGGAAGTCAATACGAGCAGTACTTC,CASSPGGSQYEQYF
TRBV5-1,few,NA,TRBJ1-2,TGCGCCATACCGGGCCCCGGCGGCTACACCTTC,CAIPGPGGYTF
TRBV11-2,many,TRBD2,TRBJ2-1,TGTGCCAGCAAAACGACTAGCGGGAGCAATGAGCAGTTCTTC,CASKTTSGSNEQFF
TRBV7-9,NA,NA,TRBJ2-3,TGTGCCAGCAGCTTGGCAAGAGGGACAGATACGCAGTATTTT,CASSLARGTDTQYF
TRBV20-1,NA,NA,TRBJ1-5,TGCAGTGCTCGTAGCGTTATCCGGGCACCCAACCGGGAGCCCCAGCATTTT,CSARSVIRAPNREPQHF
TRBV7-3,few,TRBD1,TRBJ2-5,TGTGCCAGCGCGCCCGGGACAGGAGATCGTCGGCGAGAGACCCAGTACTTC,CASAPGTGDRRRETQYF